Listed here are 27 T cell receptor beta chains from one sample, sequenced in a study of blood T cell repertoires in COVID-19. Profiled with immunoSEQ multiplex PCR; TCRdb holds only in-frame clones, not every one. The table shows a few hundred thousand clones, with roughly 80% occurring only once. Sequencing was performed on PBMCs or T cells enriched from blood (not recorded which). Receptors originate from a man aged 35-49 years who had been exposed to COVID-19.

V is TRBV2 and J is TRBJ1-5, with D maybe TRBD1 (5 bases). The V gene's germline CDR1 is SNHLY and CDR2 FYNNEI. This CDR3 spans 14 amino acids. Trimming cost V 7 bases and J 2 bases, with 12 bases left between them. CDR3 in amino acids: CASTARGGNQPQHF. The CDR3 DNA follows: TGTGCCAGCACCGCACGGGGGGGCAATCAGCCCCAGCATTTT.

This chain uses TRBV19 with TRBJ1-1; a possible D gene is TRBD1 (6 bases). CDR3 length equals 14 residues. Germline CDR1 reads LNHDA; CDR2 reads SQIVND (reference sequence). Trimming took off 2 bases at V and 7 bases at J, with 14 bases between the two ends. As DNA, the CDR3 is TGTGCCAGTAGTATATCCCGGACAGCGCGTGAAGCTTTCTTT. Its protein is CASSISRTAREAFF.

The genes are TRBV28 and TRBJ2-7, with a tentative D call TRBD2 (5 bases). This CDR3 is built from 13 residues. CDR1 MDHEN and CDR2 SYDVKM come from the germline V gene. V was clipped by 6 bases and J by 0 bases, with 9 bases between them. CDR3 amino acids: CASSSSGSYEQYF. The CDR3 DNA reads TGTGCCAGCAGCTCCAGCGGCTCCTACGAGCAGTACTTC.

The chain joins TRBV7-9 to TRBJ1-2, with 7 bases identical to TRBD1. The CDR3 spans 17 residues. J was trimmed by 3 bases and V by 5 bases; bases with no gene match: 15. The germline CDR1 and CDR2 sequences are SEHNR and FQNEAQ (reference sequence). Here the CDR3 reads CASSGPGGLGAYYGYTF. The CDR3 nucleotides read TGTGCCAGCAGCGGACCAGGGGGACTGGGTGCATACTATGGCTACACCTTC.

The CDR3 reads CASSPGGLAGEETQYF. The CDR3 bases are TGCGCCAGCAGCCCAGGGGGGCTAGCGGGAGAAGAGACCCAGTACTTC. The chain uses TRBV5-1 and TRBJ2-5, with 10 bases lining up with TRBD2. V was clipped by 4 bases and J by 3 bases; unmatched bases: 9. From germline, CDR1 is SGHRS and CDR2 YFSETQ. The CDR3 contains 16 residues. The whole variable domain, remainder taken from reference TRBV5-1 and TRBJ2-5, is KAGVTQTPRYLIKTRGQQVTLSCSPISGHRSVSWYQQTPGQGLQFLFEYFSETQRNKGNFPGRFSGRQFSNSRSEMNVSTLELGDSALYLCASSPGGLAGEETQYFGPGTRLLVL.

This clone was found once. V usage is TRBV18 and J usage is TRBJ1-5; possible D gene TRBD1, 5 bases. The CDR3 spans 15 residues. Trimming removed 0 bases from V and 5 bases from J, with 11 bases in between. CDR1 and CDR2 from the germline V gene are KGHSH and LQKENI. CDR3 nucleotide sequence: TGTGCCAGCTCACCACCGGGGGGGACGGATCAGCCCCAGCATTTT. It yields the protein CASSPPGGTDQPQHF.

There are a few counts of this clone. V is TRBV1 and J is TRBJ2-3; the table's D call, TRBD2, has no DNA check behind it. TRBV1 has pseudogene status. CDR3 length equals 22 residues. For the CDR3, the DNA is TGCACCAGCAGCCAAGAGGAAACTATTAGCGGGAGGGCTCCTGCAGGGCCAGATACGCAGTATTTT. This codes for CTSSQEETISGRAPAGPDTQYF.

The chain links TRBV27 to TRBJ1-6; 7 bases are shared with TRBD1. Germline V gene sequence: CDR1 MNHEY, CDR2 SMNVEV (reference sequence). This CDR3 has 13 amino acids. V lost 6 bases, J lost 8 bases, and 4 bases stayed unmatched. The CDR3 DNA sequence: TGTGCCAGCAGGCCGGGGACAGATTCACCCCTCCACTTT. It encodes CASRPGTDSPLHF.

The chain employs TRBV12-5 and TRBJ1-5; D is ambiguous. The CDR3 has 13 residues. V was clipped by 7 bases and J by 2 bases, with 9 bases between them. Germline V gene lookup returns CDR1 LGHNT and CDR2 FRNRAP. The chain's CDR3 is CASALGGNQPQHF. The CDR3 nucleotides are TGTGCTAGTGCCCTAGGTGGCAATCAGCCCCAGCATTTT.

V gene TRBV2 combines with J gene TRBJ2-7, with D unclear. Germline V gene lookup returns CDR1 SNHLY and CDR2 FYNNEI. This CDR3 contains 13 residues. V lost 4 bases to trimming and J lost 3 bases, with 10 bases between them. Here the CDR3 DNA reads TGTGCCAGCAGTGCGGCACAGAACTACGAGCAGTACTTC. Its protein is CASSAAQNYEQYF.

The rearrangement joins TRBV27 to TRBJ2-2; TRBD2 agrees at 15 bases. J lost 0 bases, V lost 5 bases, and 7 bases had no gene match. Germline V gene sequence: CDR1 MNHEY, CDR2 SMNVEV (reference sequence). The CDR3 has 19 residues. CDR3 sequence: CASSPMRTSGRANTGELFF. DNA for the CDR3: TGTGCCAGCAGTCCAATGCGGACTAGCGGGAGGGCGAACACCGGGGAGCTGTTTTTT.

This clone was detected only a few times. V gene TRBV7-6 combines with J gene TRBJ1-5; D is unresolved. Trimming removed 2 bases at V and 4 bases at J, with 6 bases between. The V gene's germline CDR1 is SGHVS and CDR2 FNYEAQ. The CDR3 is made up of 13 amino acids. CDR3 region: CASSLTLNQPQHF. The CDR3 nucleotides are TGTGCCAGCAGCTTAACTTTAAATCAGCCCCAGCATTTT.

The chain carries TRBV18 and TRBJ1-4; 7 nucleotides line up with TRBD1. Germline CDR1 is KGHSH and CDR2 is LQKENI. CDR3 size: 15 residues. The junction had 5 bases not matched to a gene; V was cut back by 3 bases and J by 4 bases. CDR3 nucleotides: TGTGCCAGCTCACCTGGGGACAGTTTTAATGAAAAACTGTTTTTT. Its translation is CASSPGDSFNEKLFF.

The chain has TRBV9 and TRBJ2-1; 9 bases are shared with TRBD2. The CDR3 has 15 amino acids. The germline V gene encodes CDR1 SGDLS and CDR2 YYNGEE. Trimming cost V 4 bases and J 4 bases; bases outside gene matches: 6. Here the CDR3 DNA reads TGTGCCAGCAGCCCTGAGACTAGCGGATACAATGAGCAGTTCTTC. It specifies CASSPETSGYNEQFF.

In its sample, this clone was seen a few times. CDR3 sequence: CASSLLWPGARSYNEQFF. The CDR3 coding sequence is TGTGCCAGCAGCTTATTATGGCCAGGGGCGCGGTCCTACAATGAGCAGTTCTTC. The rearrangement uses TRBV7-9 and TRBJ2-1; TRBD1 is a possible D gene (6 bases). CDR1 is SEHNR and CDR2 is FQNEAQ in the germline V gene (reference sequence). The CDR3 sequence is 18 residues long. Trimming removed 2 bases from V and 1 base from J, with 18 bases in between. The full variable domain, with the rest looked up from reference TRBV7-9 and TRBJ2-1, is DTGVSQNPRHKITKRGQNVTFRCDPISEHNRLYWYRQTLGQGPEFLTYFQNEAQLEKSRLLSDRFSAERPKGSFSTLEIQRTEQGDSAMYLCASSLLWPGARSYNEQFFGPGTRLTVL.

This sequence joins TRBV6-5 and TRBJ2-2, with D possibly being TRBD2 (5 bases). Germline CDR1 MNHEY, CDR2 SVGAGI. This CDR3 has 14 amino acids. V was shortened by 4 bases and J by 6 bases, with 12 bases between the two germline ends. The CDR3, as DNA: TGTGCCAGCAGTTCGCGGCGGGCCTCCGGGGAGCTGTTTTTT. It codes for CASSSRRASGELFF.

The chain is built from TRBV5-1 and TRBJ2-5, with 8 bases lining up with TRBD1. Trimming at V came to 9 bases and at J to 5 bases, leaving 21 bases not matched to a gene. The germline V gene encodes CDR1 SGHRS and CDR2 YFSETQ. The CDR3 spans 17 residues. This chain's CDR3 is CANNTATGETQVETQYF. The CDR3 DNA sequence: TGCGCCAACAACACAGCGACAGGGGAAACACAAGTGGAGACCCAGTACTTC. The full variable domain, in which reference TRBV5-1 and TRBJ2-5 provide the parts outside the CDR3, is KAGVTQTPRYLIKTRGQQVTLSCSPISGHRSVSWYQQTPGQGLQFLFEYFSETQRNKGNFPGRFSGRQFSNSRSEMNVSTLELGDSALYLCANNTATGETQVETQYFGPGTRLLVL.

The rearrangement links TRBV19 to TRBJ2-2; TRBD2 matches 10 bases. This CDR3 has 17 residues. Trimming removed 5 bases from V and 2 bases from J; junction bases left unmatched: 8. Germline V gene data show CDR1 as LNHDA and CDR2 as SQIVND (reference sequence). CDR3 amino acids: CASSARGLARNTGELFF. The DNA for the CDR3 is TGTGCCAGTAGTGCCCGGGGACTAGCGAGAAACACCGGGGAGCTGTTTTTT.

With regard to this clone: The germline gene is not matched at one end of the junction; a read error may be the cause. V is TRBV29-1 and J is TRBJ1-3; no clear D gene. Germline V gene sequence: CDR1 SQVTM, CDR2 ANQGSEA. This CDR3 is 14 amino acids long. The DNA of the CDR3 is TGCAGCGCTGAATCCATGCGGGTACGAAACACCATATATTTT. Amino acid sequence: CSAESMRVRNTIYF. The variable domain in full, with the rest retrieved from reference TRBV29-1 and TRBJ1-3, is SAVISQKPSRDICQRGTSLTIQCQVDSQVTMMFWYRQQPGQSLTLIATANQGSEATYESGFVIDKFPISRPNLTFSTLTVSNMSPEDSSIYLCSAESMRVRNTIYFGEGSWLTVV.

The genes are TRBV29-1 and TRBJ1-1; the D gene is possibly TRBD1 (5 bases). The V gene's germline CDR1 is SQVTM and CDR2 ANQGSEA. The CDR3 contains 12 residues. V was pared by 1 base and J by 10 bases, with 13 bases between. The CDR3 protein is CSVEGGGLRAFF. CDR3 nucleotide sequence: TGCAGCGTTGAAGGGGGGGGACTCAGAGCTTTCTTT.

This clone occurred once. The chain joins TRBV6-4 to TRBJ1-6; D not resolved. CDR1 and CDR2 from the germline V gene are MRHNA and SNTAGT. The CDR3 spans 14 residues. The V gene lost 1 base and the J gene lost 10 bases, with 11 bases spanning the gap. The CDR3 nucleotides are TGTGCCAGCAGTGACTTCCCAGGAGGATCACCCCTCCACTTT. Amino acids: CASSDFPGGSPLHF.

The chain joins TRBV6-6 to TRBJ2-2; D is unresolved. CDR1 and CDR2 (germline): MNHNY, SVGAGI (reference sequence). With 0 bases removed from V and 6 bases from J, the gap between germline ends came to 8 bases. The CDR3 is made up of 14 amino acids. The CDR3 spells CASSYSWAPGELFF. Here the CDR3 DNA reads TGTGCCAGCAGTTACTCCTGGGCCCCCGGGGAGCTGTTTTTT.

This clone occurred a few times. The chain carries TRBV5-1 and TRBJ1-1; no clear D gene. This CDR3 comprises 14 residues. V lost 3 bases to trimming and J lost 5 bases, with 14 bases between them. The germline V gene encodes CDR1 SGHRS and CDR2 YFSETQ. The CDR3 DNA reads TGCGCCAGCAGCTCTGACCTCACGGGGACTGAAGCTTTCTTT. It yields the protein CASSSDLTGTEAFF.

J is TRBJ2-3 and V is TRBV24-1; 9 bases line up with TRBD1. The length of the CDR3 is 16 residues. Germline assignment: CDR1 KGHDR and CDR2 SFDVKD. V gave up 5 bases and J gave up 3 bases; unmatched junction bases: 8. Here the CDR3 reads CATSGPGTGSTDTQYF. In nucleotides, the CDR3 is TGTGCCACCAGTGGACCAGGGACAGGGAGTACAGATACGCAGTATTTT.

This clone appeared once. The chain links TRBV5-1 to TRBJ2-3, with D perhaps matching TRBD2 (5 bases). The V gene's germline CDR1 is SGHRS and CDR2 YFSETQ. This CDR3 region has 14 residues. The ends were cut back, 7 bases at V and 3 bases at J, with 15 bases in the middle. CDR3 sequence reads: CASYRFTGTDTQYF. Here the CDR3 DNA reads TGCGCCAGCTATAGATTCACGGGAACAGATACGCAGTATTTT.

V is TRBV30 and J is TRBJ1-1; D unclear. The CDR3 consists of 17 residues. Trimming shortened V by 3 bases and J by 2 bases, and 22 bases separated the two germline ends. Germline CDR1 GTSNPN, CDR2 SVGIG (reference sequence). This CDR3 is CAWSPGTAAPPNTEAFF. The CDR3 nucleotides read TGTGCCTGGAGCCCCGGTACCGCGGCCCCCCCTAACACTGAAGCTTTCTTT.

The V and J genes are TRBV7-8 and TRBJ2-7; possibly TRBD2 for D (6 bases). The CDR3 is 19 amino acids. Trimming pared 2 bases from V and 7 bases from J, leaving 30 bases between. Germline values: CDR1 SGHVS, CDR2 FQNEAQ. As DNA, the CDR3 is TGTGCCAGCAGCTTATCACCCCGGGACTCGGGTTTTGGAGGGCAGGAGCAGTACTTC. Translated: CASSLSPRDSGFGGQEQYF.